This entry lists 13 T cell receptor beta chains sequenced from one sample in a study of T cell repertoires in cytomegalovirus infection. TCRdb recomputed calls from the reads with MiXCR, one row per CDR3 protein. Of 600,000 to 800,000 distinct CDR3 sequences listed, roughly 24% were seen once; the top ten hold 8%. Sequencing input: CD8+ T cells from PBMCs. The source is a human donor in good health (CMV status not recorded). Some clones in this sample may be carry-over from other donors' samples.

This clonotype has a count of ten or more. This chain connects TRBV7-2 to TRBJ1-2; D is possibly TRBD1 (6 bases). The CDR3 is 17 residues long. Germline assignment: CDR1 SGHTA and CDR2 FQGNSA. The germline V and J ends were trimmed by 1 base and 2 bases, with 17 bases remaining between them. The CDR3 DNA reads TGTGCCAGCAGCTTAGGTCAGGGGTGGGGGCAAAACTATGGCTACACCTTC. This gives the protein CASSLGQGWGQNYGYTF.

This clonotype was recorded a few times. This chain joins TRBV20-1 and TRBJ1-5; the D gene is possibly TRBD1 (6 bases). Looked up from germline, CDR1 is DFQATT and CDR2 is SNEGSKA (reference sequence). V dropped 6 bases and J dropped 4 bases, with 13 bases sitting between them. The CDR3 is 13 amino acids. The CDR3 DNA reads as TGCAGTGCCACGTCAGGGGAGAATCAGCCCCAGCATTTT. It translates to CSATSGENQPQHF.

About this clonotype: A single base separates this from a much larger clone, so it may be a read error. The chain employs TRBV7-9 and TRBJ2-4, with TRBD1 as a possible D gene (5 bases). Germline-derived CDR1 and CDR2 are SEHNR and FQNEAQ (reference sequence). The CDR3 runs to 16 residues. The CDR3, as DNA: TGTACCAGCAGCGCCACAGGTTTCCTGGCCAAAAACATTCAGTACTTC. Translated, it gives CTSSATGFLAKNIQYF.

At least ten counts were recorded for this clonotype. This chain connects TRBV5-4 to TRBJ1-3, with D possibly being TRBD1 (6 bases). Germline values: CDR1 SGHNT, CDR2 YYREEE (reference sequence). The CDR3 spans 14 residues. V was clipped by 4 bases and J by 0 bases, with 8 bases between them. The CDR3 reads CASSPDSSGNTIYF. The CDR3, as DNA: TGTGCCAGCAGCCCGGACAGCTCTGGAAACACCATATATTTT.

This clonotype was picked up a small number of times. A clone one base away is much larger, so this may be a read error. The chain carries TRBV6-6 and TRBJ1-5; TRBD1 aligns across 7 bases. The CDR3 runs to 14 residues. CDR1 MNHNY and CDR2 SVGAGI come from the germline V gene (reference sequence). Unmatched junction bases numbered 2, after V lost 6 bases and J lost 0 bases. CDR3 loop: CASRHRGSNQPQHF. CDR3 DNA sequence: TGTGCCAGCAGACACAGGGGTAGCAATCAGCCCCAGCATTTT.

In this sample, this clonotype turned up many times. V usage is TRBV7-8 and J usage is TRBJ1-5; TRBD1 matches at 9 bases. V was clipped by 2 bases and J by 0 bases; unmatched bases: 5. This CDR3 comprises 17 residues. CDR1 and CDR2 from the germline V gene are SGHVS and FQNEAQ. The CDR3, as DNA: TGTGCCAGCAGCTTATGGGACAGGGAGTATAGCAATCAGCCCCAGCATTTT. Its translation: CASSLWDREYSNQPQHF.

To note about this clonotype: This may come from a read error, since a much larger clone is one base off. The J gene is TRBJ2-1, the V gene TRBV7-6; D not resolved. The germline CDR1 and CDR2 sequences are SGHVS and FNYEAQ. The V end lost 7 bases, the J end lost 6 bases, and 13 bases lay between the germline ends. The CDR3 is 13 residues long. CDR3 residues: CASNPGPGNEQFF. The CDR3 DNA reads TGTGCCAGCAACCCCGGCCCTGGCAATGAGCAGTTCTTC.

This clonotype was observed a handful of times. The chain employs TRBV7-4 and TRBJ2-1; TRBD2 matches 10 bases. With V trimmed by 5 bases and J by 8 bases, 9 bases remained unmatched. CDR1 is SGHVT and CDR2 is SQSDAQ in the germline V gene. This CDR3 is built from 15 residues. The CDR3 is CASSGPSGGGDEQFF. The CDR3 DNA sequence: TGTGCCAGCAGCGGACCTAGCGGGGGAGGGGATGAGCAGTTCTTC.

The rearrangement joins TRBV10-3 to TRBJ2-7; no definite D call. CDR1 is ENHRY and CDR2 is SYGVKD in the germline V gene. Trimming removed 0 bases from V and 5 bases from J, with 14 bases in between. The CDR3 has 15 amino acids. This chain's CDR3 is CAISESLDRFHEQYV. CDR3 nucleotide sequence: TGTGCCATCAGTGAGTCTTTAGATAGGTTCCACGAGCAGTACGTC.

The sample holds many counts of this clonotype. The rearrangement links TRBV7-2 to TRBJ1-2; possibly TRBD1 for D (5 bases). CDR3 length equals 12 residues. V dropped 11 bases and J dropped 8 bases, with 18 bases sitting between them. Germline V gene lookup returns CDR1 SGHTA and CDR2 FQGNSA. This CDR3 reads CASRGEAGGYTF. CDR3 nucleotides: TGTGCCTCTAGAGGGGAGGCTGGGGGCTACACCTTC.

The V gene is TRBV20-1, the J gene TRBJ2-1; 7 bases map to TRBD1. V dropped 6 bases and J dropped 6; count of bases not matched to a gene: 8. The CDR3 is 13 amino acids. Germline CDR1 and CDR2: DFQATT and SNEGSKA (reference sequence). The DNA of the CDR3 is TGCAGTGCCCCCGGGACAGCTGCCAATGAGCAGTTCTTC. Protein sequence: CSAPGTAANEQFF.

This clonotype was observed at least ten times. The chain recombines TRBV7-2 with TRBJ2-1, with D tentatively TRBD1 (6 bases). The CDR3 totals 17 residues. CDR1 and CDR2 (germline): SGHTA, FQGNSA. The V and J ends lost 1 base and 1 base respectively, with 14 bases between them. This CDR3 reads CASSLGTALTSYNEQFF. The CDR3 region has the DNA TGTGCCAGCAGCTTAGGGACAGCCCTTACTTCCTACAATGAGCAGTTCTTC.

In this sample, this clonotype turned up a few times. The V and J genes are TRBV7-6 and TRBJ2-7; 10 bases match TRBD1. Germline V CDR1 and CDR2: SGHVS, FNYEAQ. Trimming at V came to 5 bases and at J to 3 bases, leaving 10 bases not matched to a gene. The CDR3 extends over 16 amino acids. CDR3 region: CASSPSSGQGLYEQYF. DNA of the CDR3: TGTGCCAGCAGCCCTTCCTCGGGACAGGGGCTCTACGAGCAGTACTTC.